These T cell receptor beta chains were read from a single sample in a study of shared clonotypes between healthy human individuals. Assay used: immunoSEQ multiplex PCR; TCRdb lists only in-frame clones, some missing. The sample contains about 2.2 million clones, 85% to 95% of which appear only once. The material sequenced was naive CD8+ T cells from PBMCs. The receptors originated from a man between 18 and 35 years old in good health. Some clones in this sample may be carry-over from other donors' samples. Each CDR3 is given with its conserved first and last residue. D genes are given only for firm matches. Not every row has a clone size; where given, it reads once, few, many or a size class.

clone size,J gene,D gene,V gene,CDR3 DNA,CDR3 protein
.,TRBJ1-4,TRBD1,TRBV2,TGTGCCAGCCGGCCGCCAAGACAGGGCTCTAGTGAAAAACTGTTTTTT,CASRPPRQGSSEKLFF
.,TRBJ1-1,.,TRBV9,TGTGCCAGCAGCCGTTCGGGGGGTGAAGCTTTCTTT,CASSRSGGEAFF
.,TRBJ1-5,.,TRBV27,TGTGCCAGCAGTTTATCGGCAGGACTACTATATAGCAATCAGCCCCAGCATTTT,CASSLSAGLLYSNQPQHF
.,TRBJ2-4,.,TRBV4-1,TGCGCCAGCAGCGGCCAGGGGAGTGCCAAAAACATTCAGTACTTC,CASSGQGSAKNIQYF
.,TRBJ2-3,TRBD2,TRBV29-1,TGCAGCGTTGAGCGGGAGAACACAGATACGCAGTATTTT,CSVERENTDTQYF
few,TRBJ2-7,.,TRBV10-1,TGCGCCAGCAGTCTAGGGGTCGAGCAGTACTTC,CASSLGVEQYF
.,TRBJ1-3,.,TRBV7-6,TGTGCCAGCAGCACCTTGGACGCCCGGGTCTCTGGAAACACCATATATTTT,CASSTLDARVSGNTIYF
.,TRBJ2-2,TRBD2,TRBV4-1,TGCGCCAGCAGCCAGACTAGCGGGAGAGCTGGCGGGGAGCTGTTTTTT,CASSQTSGRAGGELFF
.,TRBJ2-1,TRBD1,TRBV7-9,TGTGCCAGCAGCCCCCCAGGGGGACAATCCTACAATGAGCAGTTCTTC,CASSPPGGQSYNEQFF
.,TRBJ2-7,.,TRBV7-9,TGTGCCAGCAGCACCATCTTCGGAGAACAAAGGCCCTACGAGCAGTACTTC,CASSTIFGEQRPYEQYF
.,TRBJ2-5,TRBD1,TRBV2,TGTGCCAGCAGGACAGGGGAAGAGACCCAGTACTTC,CASRTGEETQYF
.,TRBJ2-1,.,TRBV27,TGTGCCAGCTCCCGAGATAGGAGTATATATGAGCAGTTCTTC,CASSRDRSIYEQFF
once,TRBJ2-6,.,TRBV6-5,TGTGCCAGCAGTTACTCGGGGGGCTCTGGGGCCAACGTCCTGACTTTC,CASSYSGGSGANVLTF
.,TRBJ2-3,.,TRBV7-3,TGTGCCAGCGCCTCCTTCGGGGGAGATACGCAGTATTTT,CASASFGGDTQYF
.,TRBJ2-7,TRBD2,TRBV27,TGTGCCAGCAGTACCCTAGCGGGAGGTTACGAGCAGTACTTC,CASSTLAGGYEQYF
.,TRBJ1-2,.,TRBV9,TGTGCCAGCAGCGTAGGGGCAATCAACTATGGCTACACCTTC,CASSVGAINYGYTF
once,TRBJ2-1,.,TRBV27,TGTGCCAGCAAAGGCGGATTATCCAATGAGCAGTTCTTC,CASKGGLSNEQFF
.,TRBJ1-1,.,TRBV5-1,TGCGCCAGCAGCCGGACACGGACCGCCTCCACTGAAGCTTTCTTT,CASSRTRTASTEAFF
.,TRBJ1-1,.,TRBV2,TGTGCCAGCAGTGTAGGTTTCGCTGAAGCTTTCTTT,CASSVGFAEAFF
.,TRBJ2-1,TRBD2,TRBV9,TGTGCCAGCAGCCGGGGACTAGCGGGAGTCTCCCCGTACAATGAGCAGTTCTTC,CASSRGLAGVSPYNEQFF
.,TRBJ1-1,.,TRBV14,TGTGCCAGCAGGGGCCGGCAGAACACTGAAGCTTTCTTT,CASRGRQNTEAFF
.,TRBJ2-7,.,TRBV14,TGTGCCAGCTCGGTGGAGGGTGTTTGGAACGAGCAGTACTTC,CASSVEGVWNEQYF
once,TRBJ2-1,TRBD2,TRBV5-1,TGCGCCAGCAGTCCAAGCGGGAGCCCCTTCCCTACCTACAATGAGCAGTTCTTC,CASSPSGSPFPTYNEQFF
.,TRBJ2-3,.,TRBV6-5,TGTGCCAGCAGTTTCGCAGGCGGCACAGATACGCAGTATTTT,CASSFAGGTDTQYF
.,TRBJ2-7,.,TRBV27,TGTGCCAGCAGCTCCGAGGGGAATTTGTACGAGCAGTACTTC,CASSSEGNLYEQYF
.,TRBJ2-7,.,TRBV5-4,TGTGCCAGCAGCCCCGGTTCGAGCGGCCCCCAAGGGGCCGAGCAGTACTTC,CASSPGSSGPQGAEQYF
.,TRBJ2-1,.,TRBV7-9,TGTGCCAGCAGCTTACCATTAGGTGGGGGAGAGGGCTACAATGAGCAGTTCTTC,CASSLPLGGGEGYNEQFF
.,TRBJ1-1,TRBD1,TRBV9,TGTGCCAGCAGCGCCACAGGGGAAGGGACTGAAGCTTTCTTT,CASSATGEGTEAFF
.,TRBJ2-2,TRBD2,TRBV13,TGTGCCAGCAGCACCCGACTAGCGGGATACACCGGGGAGCTGTTTTTT,CASSTRLAGYTGELFF
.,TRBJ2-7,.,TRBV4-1,TGCGCCAGCACCCCCAGACAGGACCCCTCCTACGAGCAGTACTTC,CASTPRQDPSYEQYF
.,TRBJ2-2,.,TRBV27,TGTGCCAGCAGTTTATACAACTTAAACACCGGGGAGCTGTTTTTT,CASSLYNLNTGELFF
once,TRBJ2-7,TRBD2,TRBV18,TGTGCCAGCGGGACTAGCGGGATTGAGCAGTACTTC,CASGTSGIEQYF
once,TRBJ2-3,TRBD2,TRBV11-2,TGTGCCAGCAGCTTAGGGCTAGCGGGATCTACAGATACGCAGTATTTT,CASSLGLAGSTDTQYF
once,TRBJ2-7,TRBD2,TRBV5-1,TGCGCCAGCAGGGGAGCGGGGCCTAACTACGAGCAGTACTTC,CASRGAGPNYEQYF
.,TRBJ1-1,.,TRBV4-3,TGCGCCAGCGCACGGGACGAAGAAGCTTTCTTT,CASARDEEAFF
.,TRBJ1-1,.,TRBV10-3,TGTGCCATCAGTGATCCGATAGAACGGGGGGCCACTGAAGCTTTCTTT,CAISDPIERGATEAFF
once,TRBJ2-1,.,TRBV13,TGTGCCAGCAGCCCCATCGGAGGGTCTATCGCTCGGGAGCAGTTCTTC,CASSPIGGSIAREQFF
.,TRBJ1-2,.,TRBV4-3,TGCGCCAGCAGCCAAGACAAAAACAGGGTATTTGGTGGCTACACCTTC,CASSQDKNRVFGGYTF
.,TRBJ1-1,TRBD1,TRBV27,TGTGCCAGCAGGGACCCCGACAGGGGGCGCCTGCAAGCTTTCTTT,CASRDPDRGRLQAFF
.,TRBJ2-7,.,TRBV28,TGTGCCAGCAGTCTGGACAGCTACGAGCAGTACTTC,CASSLDSYEQYF
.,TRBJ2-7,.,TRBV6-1,TGTGCCAGCAGTGAAGTCGTCCCATACGAGCAGTACTTC,CASSEVVPYEQYF
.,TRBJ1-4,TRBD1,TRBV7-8,TGTGCCAGCAGCTACCGGACAGGGAATGAAAAACTGTTTTTT,CASSYRTGNEKLFF
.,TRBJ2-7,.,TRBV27,TGTGCCAGCAGCCGCCAGGGGATTCTCTCCTACGAGCAGTACTTC,CASSRQGILSYEQYF
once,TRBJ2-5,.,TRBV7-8,TGTGCGACCAGGGGGGGGGAGACCCAGTACTTC,CATRGGETQYF
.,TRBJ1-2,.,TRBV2,TGTGCCAGCAGTGAAGCGGCTAGCCCATATGGCTACACCTTC,CASSEAASPYGYTF